These 16 T cell receptor beta chains share one sample of origin, sequenced in a study of T cell clusters in autoimmune cytopenias. Each sample's input was 250 ng genomic DNA, 30,000 to 45,000 genome equivalents. TRB rearrangements were amplified by touch-down multiplex PCR with mixed TRB-A/B primers. TCRdb reworked the multiplex PCR reads into one entry per CDR3 protein, no DNA. Found here are hundreds of distinct CDR3 sequences; the top ten clones hold roughly 21%. This same sample was also taken into another study, of T cell repertoires in aging, cancer and after chemotherapy.

The source material was peripheral blood. The receptors were sampled from a human donor with chronic lymphocytic leukemia.

V is TRBV7-3 and J is TRBJ2-2; there is no DNA to check the TCRdb D call of TRBD1. This CDR3 has 14 amino acids. The germline CDR1 and CDR2 sequences are SGHTA and FQGTGA. The CDR3 loop reads CASSQKAGRGELFF.

According to its frequency, this clonotype is large. The J gene is TRBJ2-3, the V gene TRBV30; TCRdb reports TRBD1, a call that lacks DNA to check it against. Germline CDR1 is GTSNPN and CDR2 is SVGIG (reference sequence). The CDR3 covers 14 residues. CDR3 sequence: CAWSVSGAGDTQYF.

In terms of frequency, this clonotype is large. This CDR3 reads CASSPTGGVQPGTDTQYF. This chain links TRBV18 with TRBJ2-3; TCRdb designates TRBD1, a call that cannot be tested without DNA. This CDR3 comprises 18 residues. CDR1 KGHSH and CDR2 LQKENI come from the germline V gene.

By frequency, this clonotype registers medium-sized. The chain uses TRBV15 and TRBJ2-1; TCRdb gives TRBD2 as the D gene, but with no DNA this cannot be confirmed. Germline V gene data show CDR1 as LNHNV and CDR2 as YYDKDF (reference sequence). This CDR3 contains 14 residues. The CDR3 sequence: CATSSRGGGYEQFF.

Its frequency marks this clonotype as large. The chain couples TRBV6-2 or TRBV6-3 to TRBJ2-2. Per germline, CDR1 MNHEY and CDR2 SVGEGT. The CDR3 runs 13 residues. This chain's CDR3 is CASSPRSTGELFF.

Considering frequency, this clonotype is large. The chain carries TRBV6-6 and TRBJ1-3. The CDR3 loop spans 16 amino acids. CDR1 is MNHNY and CDR2 is SVGAGI in the germline V gene (reference sequence). CDR3 amino acids: CASSSRLTRSGNTIYF.

This clonotype shows up as large by frequency. The chain employs TRBV6-5 and TRBJ2-7; no DNA is available, so the TRBD1 call from TCRdb remains unchecked. The CDR3 totals 14 residues. CDR1 MNHEY and CDR2 SVGAGI come from the germline V gene. The CDR3 protein is CASSYSAGGYEQYF.

This clonotype registers large by frequency. J is TRBJ2-2 and V is TRBV6-1; TCRdb's assignment of TRBD2 cannot be checked, as there is no DNA. This CDR3 is 15 amino acids long. Germline values: CDR1 MNHNS, CDR2 SASEGT. The CDR3 spells CASSELAGGPGELFF.

According to its frequency, this clonotype is large (0.1 to 1%). The CDR3 reads CASSLNWDLTGELFF. The chain uses TRBV27 and TRBJ2-2. The CDR3 is 15 amino acids. Germline CDR1 reads MNHEY; CDR2 reads SMNVEV (reference sequence).

By frequency, this clonotype registers large. The chain carries TRBV6-6 and TRBJ2-5; TCRdb gives TRBD1 as the D gene, but with no DNA this cannot be confirmed. Per germline, CDR1 MNHNY and CDR2 SVGAGI (reference sequence). There are 16 residues in the CDR3. CDR3 region: CASSYSGTGTQETQYF.

This clonotype is called medium-sized based on its frequency. This chain links TRBV4-3 with TRBJ2-3; no DNA is available, so the TRBD1 call from TCRdb remains unchecked. From germline, CDR1 is LGHNA and CDR2 YSLEER. The CDR3 is 14 residues long. CDR3 protein: CASSQVGGPDTQYF.

The chain links TRBV30 to TRBJ1-5; without DNA, the TCRdb call of TRBD1 cannot be checked. Germline-derived CDR1 and CDR2 are GTSNPN and SVGIG (reference sequence). This CDR3 has 13 amino acids. This chain's CDR3 is CAWSRTGDQPQHF. The full variable domain, completed using reference TRBV30 and TRBJ1-5, is SQTIHQWPATLVQPVGSPLSLECTVEGTSNPNLYWYRQAAGRGLQLLFYSVGIGQISSEVPQNLSASRPQDRQFILSSKKLLLSDSGFYLCAWSRTGDQPQHFGDGTRLSIL.

Frequency places this clonotype as medium-sized. V usage is TRBV10-3 and J usage is TRBJ1-1. This CDR3 comprises 13 residues. The germline V gene encodes CDR1 ENHRY and CDR2 SYGVKD. The CDR3 spells CAINFQENTEAFF.

This clonotype shows up as medium-sized by frequency. The CDR3 sequence: CASFGENTEAFF. This rearrangement joins TRBV13 to TRBJ1-1. Germline V lookup: CDR1 PRHDT, CDR2 FYEKMQ (reference sequence). The length of the CDR3 is 12 residues.

This clonotype is medium-sized by frequency. V usage is TRBV11-2 and J usage is TRBJ1-6; TCRdb lists TRBD1, though no DNA is available to test this call. This CDR3 is 14 amino acids long. The germline CDR1 and CDR2 sequences are SGHAT and FQNNGV. CDR3 sequence reads: CASSFRGDNSPLHF. Full variable domain (missing parts from reference TRBV11-2 and TRBJ1-6): EAGVAQSPRYKIIEKRQSVAFWCNPISGHATLYWYQQILGQGPKLLIQFQNNGVVDDSQLPKDRFSAERLKGVDSTLKIQPAKLEDSAVYLCASSFRGDNSPLHFGNGTRLTVT.

Frequency places this clonotype as large. This rearrangement joins TRBV30 to TRBJ2-3; checking the TCRdb D call of TRBD2 is not possible without DNA. Germline lookup yields CDR1 GTSNPN and CDR2 SVGIG (reference sequence). The CDR3 contains 15 residues. CDR3 in amino acids: CAWSRTSSSTDTQYF.